The T cell receptor (beta chain) described here comes from a study of shared clonotypes between healthy human individuals. For the study at large: Each donor's CD8 memory used one plate, CD8 naive two, each CD4 subset three. General observations from the study: Sequencing depth was a factor that was expected to affect clonotype sharing among donors.

Clones were read by immunoSEQ multiplex PCR, and TCRdb kept only the in-frame ones, dropping some. The sample contains 2 million to 3 million clones, under 95% of which appear only once. The CDR3 is 14 residues long. Trimming cost V 4 bases and J 2 bases, with 12 bases left between them. CDR1 is SGHDT and CDR2 is YYEEEE in the germline V gene. The sample holds one count of this clone. Its antigen is undetermined. The source is a man aged 18 to 29 in good health. Some clones in this sample may be carry-over from other donors' samples. This rearrangement joins TRBV5-6 to TRBJ1-2; D unresolved. The sequenced sample was naive CD4+ T cells from PBMCs. Subset reported: CD45RA+ positively selected. This CDR3 reads CASSRKRLNYGYTF. The CDR3 DNA sequence: TGTGCCAGCAGCCGCAAGCGGCTGAACTATGGCTACACCTTC.